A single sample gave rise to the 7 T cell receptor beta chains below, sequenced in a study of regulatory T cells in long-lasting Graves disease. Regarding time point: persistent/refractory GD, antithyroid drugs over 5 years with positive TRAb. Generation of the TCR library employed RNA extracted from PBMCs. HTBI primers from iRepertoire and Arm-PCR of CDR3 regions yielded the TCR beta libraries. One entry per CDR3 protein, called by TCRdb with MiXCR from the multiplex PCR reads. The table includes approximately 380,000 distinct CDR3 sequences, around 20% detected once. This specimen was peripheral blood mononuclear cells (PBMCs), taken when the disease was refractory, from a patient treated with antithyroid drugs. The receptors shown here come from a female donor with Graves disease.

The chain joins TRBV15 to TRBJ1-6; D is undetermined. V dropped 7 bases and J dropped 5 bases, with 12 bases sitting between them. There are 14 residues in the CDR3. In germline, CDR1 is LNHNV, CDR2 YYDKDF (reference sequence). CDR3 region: CATKMGTNNSPLHF. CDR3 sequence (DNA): TGTGCCACCAAAATGGGAACAAATAATTCACCCCTCCACTTT.

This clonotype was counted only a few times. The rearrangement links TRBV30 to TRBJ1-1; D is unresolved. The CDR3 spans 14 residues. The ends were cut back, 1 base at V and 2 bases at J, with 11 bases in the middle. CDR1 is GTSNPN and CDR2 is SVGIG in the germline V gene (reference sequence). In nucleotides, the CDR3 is TGTGCCTGGAGTGCCCTCCCACAAAACACTGAAGCTTTCTTT. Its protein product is CAWSALPQNTEAFF.

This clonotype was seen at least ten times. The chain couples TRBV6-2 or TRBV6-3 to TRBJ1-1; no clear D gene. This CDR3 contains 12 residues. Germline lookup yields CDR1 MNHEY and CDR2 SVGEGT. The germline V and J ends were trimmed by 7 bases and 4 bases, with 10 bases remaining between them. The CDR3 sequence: CASKSVPTEAFF. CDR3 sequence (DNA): TGTGCCAGCAAAAGTGTTCCCACTGAAGCTTTCTTT.

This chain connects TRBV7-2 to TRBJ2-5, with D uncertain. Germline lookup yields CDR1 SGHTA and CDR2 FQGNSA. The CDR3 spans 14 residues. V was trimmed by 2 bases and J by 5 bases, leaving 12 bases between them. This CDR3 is CASSLTSFLETQYF. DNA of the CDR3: TGTGCCAGCAGCTTAACGTCCTTCTTGGAGACCCAGTACTTC.

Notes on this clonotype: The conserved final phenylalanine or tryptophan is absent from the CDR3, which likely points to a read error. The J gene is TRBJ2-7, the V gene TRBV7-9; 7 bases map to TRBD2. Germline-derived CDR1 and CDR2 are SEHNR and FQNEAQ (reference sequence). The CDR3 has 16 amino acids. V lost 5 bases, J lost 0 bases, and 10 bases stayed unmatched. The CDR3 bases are TGTGCCAGCAGCAGCACGAGCGGGAACCCCTCCTACGAGCAGTACTCC. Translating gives CASSSTSGNPSYEQYS.

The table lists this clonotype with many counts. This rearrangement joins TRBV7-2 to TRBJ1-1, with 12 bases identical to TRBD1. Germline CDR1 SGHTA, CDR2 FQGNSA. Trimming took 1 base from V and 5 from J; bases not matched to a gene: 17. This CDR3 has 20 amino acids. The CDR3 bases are TGTGCCAGCAGCTTAGGAGTAGGGACAGGGGGCCTCGGGTTCAGGACTGAAGCTTTCTTT. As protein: CASSLGVGTGGLGFRTEAFF.

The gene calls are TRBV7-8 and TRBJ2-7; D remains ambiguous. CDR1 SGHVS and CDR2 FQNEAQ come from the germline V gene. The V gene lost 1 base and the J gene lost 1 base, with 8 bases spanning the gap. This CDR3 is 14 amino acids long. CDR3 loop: CASSLEPTSYEQYF. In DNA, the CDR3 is TGTGCCAGCAGCTTAGAACCCACTTCCTACGAGCAGTACTTC. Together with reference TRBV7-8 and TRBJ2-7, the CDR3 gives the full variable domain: GAGVSQSPRYKVAKRGQDVALRCDPISGHVSLFWYQQALGQGPEFLTYFQNEAQLDKSGLPSDRFFAERPEGSVSTLKIQRTQQEDSAVYLCASSLEPTSYEQYFGPGTRLTVT.